One sample yielded the 17 T cell receptor beta chains listed below, sequenced in a study of T-cell reconstitution after alpha-beta-depleted transplantation in children. Researchers prepared the TCRbeta library using unique molecular identifiers, the study reports. TCRdb redid the calling of the PCR reads with MiXCR, one entry per CDR3 protein. Among 490,000 or so distinct CDR3 sequences, approximately 12% were seen once, and the ten largest hold about 5.4%. The sequencing used PBMCs from the stem cell graft donor, collected from the stem cell graft. The receptors here all came from a human donor who donated a stem cell graft to a child with combined immunodeficiency.

This clonotype appeared a few times. The chain combines TRBV6-6 with TRBJ2-3; 9 bases are shared with TRBD1. The germline V gene has CDR1 MNHNY and CDR2 SVGAGI (reference sequence). The V gene end was trimmed by 4 bases and the J gene end by 4 bases; junction bases not matched to a gene: 6. The CDR3 runs to 15 residues. CDR3 bases: TGTGCCAGCAGTTTAACAGGGGGCGAGGCAGATACGCAGTATTTT. Its protein product is CASSLTGGEADTQYF.

This chain uses TRBV2 with TRBJ2-5; D call uncertain. Trimming removed 3 bases at V and 1 base at J, with 6 bases between. CDR3 length: 13 residues. Germline CDR1 SNHLY, CDR2 FYNNEI. The CDR3 is CASSDRFQETQYF. In DNA, the CDR3 is TGTGCCAGCAGTGATAGGTTCCAAGAGACCCAGTACTTC.

This clonotype was seen a handful of times. The rearrangement joins TRBV21-1 to TRBJ2-7. TRBV21-1 is a listed pseudogene. The CDR3 extends over 14 amino acids. The CDR3 here is CASSKLTVMDEQYF. In DNA form, the CDR3 reads TGTGCCAGCAGCAAATTGACGGTGATGGACGAGCAGTACTTC.

The rearrangement joins TRBV16 to TRBJ2-1; D is unclear. From germline, CDR1 is KGHSY and CDR2 FQNENV. V gave up 1 base and J gave up 5 bases, with 6 bases separating them. CDR3 size: 13 residues. This CDR3 reads CASSQFRNNEQFF. The DNA for the CDR3 is TGTGCCAGCAGCCAATTTAGAAACAATGAGCAGTTCTTC. Together with reference TRBV16 and TRBJ2-1, the CDR3 gives the full variable domain: GEEVAQTPKHLVRGEGQKAKLYCAPIKGHSYVFWYQQVLKNEFKFLISFQNENVFDETGMPKERFSAKCLPNSPCSLEIQATKLEDSAVYFCASSQFRNNEQFFGPGTRLTVL.

This clonotype was found a few times. V usage is TRBV4-1 and J usage is TRBJ2-7; maybe TRBD1 (6 bases). The V end lost 0 bases, the J end lost 1 base, and 10 bases lay between the germline ends. The CDR3 is made up of 15 amino acids. Germline loops: CDR1 MGHRA, CDR2 YSYEKL. CDR3 residues: CASSQDPQGSYEQYF. The CDR3, as DNA: TGCGCCAGCAGCCAAGACCCACAGGGATCCTACGAGCAGTACTTC.

The table lists this clonotype with many counts. This chain links TRBV25-1 with TRBJ2-7, with 7 bases fitting TRBD2. V gave up 3 bases and J gave up 5 bases; unmatched junction bases: 7. The CDR3 spans 14 residues. Germline lookup yields CDR1 MGHDK and CDR2 SYGVNS. The DNA of the CDR3 is TGTGCCAGCAGTGACGGGGGGATTCGAAACGAGCAGTACTTC. Translated: CASSDGGIRNEQYF.

This clonotype was recorded many times. The chain has TRBV20-1 and TRBJ2-1; D is unclear. Germline-derived CDR1 and CDR2 are DFQATT and SNEGSKA (reference sequence). V lost 4 bases, J lost 4 bases, and 8 bases lay in between. CDR3 size: 12 residues. CDR3 in DNA: TGCAGTGCTATGATTCCTTACAATGAGCAGTTCTTC. Its translation: CSAMIPYNEQFF.

The chain combines TRBV7-2 with TRBJ2-2, with 7 bases aligning to TRBD1. The J segment lost 3 bases and the V segment lost 1 base, leaving 2 bases of the junction unmatched. There are 15 residues in the CDR3. The germline V gene has CDR1 SGHTA and CDR2 FQGNSA. The DNA of the CDR3 is TGTGCCAGCAGCTTAGTAGGGGGCCACACCGGGGAGCTGTTTTTT. Translated: CASSLVGGHTGELFF.

This clonotype came up a few times. V usage is TRBV20-1 and J usage is TRBJ2-7; D tentatively fits TRBD1 or TRBD2 (5 bases each). Trimming took 7 bases from V and 1 from J, leaving 11 bases between them. CDR1 and CDR2 from the germline V gene are DFQATT and SNEGSKA (reference sequence). The CDR3 length is 12 residues. CDR3 sequence reads: CSVGAYSYEQYF. The CDR3 coding sequence is TGCAGTGTCGGGGCCTATTCCTACGAGCAGTACTTC.

This clonotype appeared a few times. The rearrangement links TRBV12-3 or TRBV12-4 to TRBJ2-1; 11 bases are shared with TRBD1. CDR3 size: 16 residues. Trimming took 4 bases from V and 8 from J; bases not matched to a gene: 10. The CDR3 is CASSSPRDRGVHEQFF. CDR3 nucleotide sequence: TGTGCCAGCAGTTCCCCCCGGGACAGGGGGGTCCATGAGCAGTTCTTC.

In this sample, this clonotype turned up a few times. The chain couples TRBV7-9 to TRBJ2-1, with TRBD2 matching over 14 bases. Trimming removed 1 base from V and 12 bases from J; junction bases left unmatched: 8. This CDR3 is 16 amino acids long. In germline, CDR1 is SEHNR, CDR2 FQNEAQ (reference sequence). Written as DNA, the CDR3 is TGTGCCAGCAGCTTAGTACTTGGGACTAGCGGGAGTGGGCAGTTCTTC. Residues: CASSLVLGTSGSGQFF.

This clonotype has just a few counts. The chain carries TRBV6-5 and TRBJ2-3; D is possibly TRBD2 (6 bases). The V end was cut by 0 bases, the J end by 0 bases, with 7 bases between. Germline loops: CDR1 MNHEY, CDR2 SVGAGI. CDR3 size: 15 residues. CDR3 DNA sequence: TGTGCCAGCAGTTACTCGAGCGGGAGCACAGATACGCAGTATTTT. Translated, it gives CASSYSSGSTDTQYF.

This clonotype has just a few counts. The chain employs TRBV7-9 and TRBJ1-1; 7 bases match TRBD1. CDR1 and CDR2 (germline): SEHNR, FQNEAQ (reference sequence). The CDR3 covers 13 residues. Germline trimming cut 5 bases from V and 8 bases from J; bases unmatched to any gene: 8. As DNA, the CDR3 is TGTGCCAGCAGCACCCGGACAGGTGGGGAAGCTTTCTTT. Protein sequence: CASSTRTGGEAFF. The variable domain in full, with the rest retrieved from reference TRBV7-9 and TRBJ1-1, is DTGVSQNPRHKITKRGQNVTFRCDPISEHNRLYWYRQTLGQGPEFLTYFQNEAQLEKSRLLSDRFSAERPKGSFSTLEIQRTEQGDSAMYLCASSTRTGGEAFFGQGTRLTVV.

This clonotype has just a few counts. The rearrangement joins TRBV2 to TRBJ2-5; 11 bases fit TRBD1. There are 15 residues in the CDR3. CDR1 and CDR2 (germline): SNHLY, FYNNEI. Trimming took 3 bases from V and 5 from J; bases not matched to a gene: 5. The CDR3 nucleotides read TGTGCCAGCAGTGACTGGACAGGGGGCCGGGAGACCCAGTACTTC. Protein sequence: CASSDWTGGRETQYF.

V is TRBV19 and J is TRBJ1-1, with 10 bases identical to TRBD1. V trimming: 6 bases; J trimming: 3 bases; junction bases outside the gene matches: 4. CDR1 and CDR2 from the germline V gene are LNHDA and SQIVND (reference sequence). This CDR3 region has 14 residues. CDR3 nucleotide sequence: TGTGCCAGTAGGACGGGACAGGGGTACACTGAAGCTTTCTTT. Protein product: CASRTGQGYTEAFF.

This clonotype was detected ten times or more. The J gene is TRBJ2-2, the V gene TRBV12-3 or TRBV12-4; tentatively, D is TRBD1 (5 bases). Trimming stripped 3 bases from V and 1 base from J, with 12 bases between. This CDR3 spans 16 amino acids. CDR3 region: CASSFPPGQNTGELFF. CDR3 nucleotide sequence: TGTGCCAGCAGTTTCCCACCTGGACAGAACACCGGGGAGCTGTTTTTT.

The rearrangement joins TRBV6-1 to TRBJ2-3, with TRBD2 matching over 7 bases. The CDR3 length is 13 residues. Germline lookup yields CDR1 MNHNS and CDR2 SASEGT. V lost 4 bases and J lost 3; bases outside the gene matches: 1. DNA for the CDR3: TGTGCCAGCAGTGCGCGGGAGACAGATACGCAGTATTTT. Amino acids: CASSARETDTQYF.